There are many counts of the clone carrying this T cell receptor beta chain. Its cognate antigen is unknown. The sample originates from a study of T-cell reconstitution after alpha-beta-depleted transplantation in children. The authors prepared the TCRbeta library with unique molecular identifiers. TCRdb processed the PCR reads anew with MiXCR; each CDR3 protein has one entry. The data hold 200,000 or so distinct CDR3 sequences, with around 5.9% observed a single time. Study-wide findings and caveats: There were reportedly several hundred expanded graft clones from which alpha-beta T cells came about two months after transplant. T-cell counts and diversity at one year post-transplant came mainly from newly produced T cells.

The V gene lost 0 bases and the J gene lost 0 bases, with 15 bases spanning the gap. The CDR3 consists of 18 residues. The germline V gene encodes CDR1 LGHNA and CDR2 YSLEER. The material was PBMCs, obtained before TCRalphabeta/CD19-depleted stem cell transplant. This receptor was obtained from a girl in the first two years of life with combined immunodeficiency, due to receive a stem cell transplant. The V gene is TRBV4-3, the J gene TRBJ2-1; the D gene could be TRBD1 or TRBD2 (5 bases each). CDR3 bases: TGCGCCAGCAGCCAAGATCGGGGCCTTTATAGCTCCTACAATGAGCAGTTCTTC. Translating gives CASSQDRGLYSSYNEQFF.